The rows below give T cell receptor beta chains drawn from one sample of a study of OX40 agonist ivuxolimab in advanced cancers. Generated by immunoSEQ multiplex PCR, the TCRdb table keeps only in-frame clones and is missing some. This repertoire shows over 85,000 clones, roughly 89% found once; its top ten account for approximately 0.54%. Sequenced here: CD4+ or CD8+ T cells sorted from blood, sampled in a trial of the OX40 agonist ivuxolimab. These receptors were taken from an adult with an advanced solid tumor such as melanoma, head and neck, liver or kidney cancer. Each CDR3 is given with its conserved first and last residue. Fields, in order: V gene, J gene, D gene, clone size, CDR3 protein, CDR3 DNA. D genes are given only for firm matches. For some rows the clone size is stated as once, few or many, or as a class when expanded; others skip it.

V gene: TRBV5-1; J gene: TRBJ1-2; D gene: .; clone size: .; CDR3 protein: CASSLLALGDGYTF; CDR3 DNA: TGCGCCAGCAGCTTGTTGGCCCTCGGGGATGGCTACACCTTC
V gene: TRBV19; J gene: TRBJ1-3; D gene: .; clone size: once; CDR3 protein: CASSIRQDVLYSGNTIYF; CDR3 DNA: TGTGCCAGTAGTATTCGACAGGACGTCCTTTACTCTGGAAACACCATATATTTT
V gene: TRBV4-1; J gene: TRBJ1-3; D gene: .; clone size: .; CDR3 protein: CASSQEGDTIYF; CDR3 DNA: TGCGCCAGCAGCCAAGAGGGGGACACCATATATTTT
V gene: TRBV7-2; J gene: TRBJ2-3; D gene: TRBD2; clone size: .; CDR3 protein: CASSTLAGGGTDTQYF; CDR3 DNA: TGTGCCAGCAGCACCTTAGCGGGGGGGGGCACAGATACGCAGTATTTT
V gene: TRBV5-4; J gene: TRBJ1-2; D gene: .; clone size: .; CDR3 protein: CASSPEGNYGYTF; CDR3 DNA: TGTGCCAGCAGCCCCGAGGGGAACTATGGCTACACCTTC
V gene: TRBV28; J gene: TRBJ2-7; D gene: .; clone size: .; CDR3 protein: CASSLQGSEQYF; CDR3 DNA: TGTGCCAGCAGTCTTCAGGGGAGCGAGCAGTACTTC
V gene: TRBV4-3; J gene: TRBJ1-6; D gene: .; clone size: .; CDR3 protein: CASSQEGESPLHF; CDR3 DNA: TGCGCCAGCAGCCAAGAAGGGGAATCACCCCTCCACTTT
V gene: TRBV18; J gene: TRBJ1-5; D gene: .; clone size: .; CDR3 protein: CASSPGGSNQPQHF; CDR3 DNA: TGTGCCAGCTCACCGGGGGGAAGCAATCAGCCCCAGCATTTT
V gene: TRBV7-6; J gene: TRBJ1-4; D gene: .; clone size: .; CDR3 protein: CASSFSGARDEKLFF; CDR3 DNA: TGTGCCAGCAGCTTCTCGGGGGCGCGGGATGAAAAACTGTTTTTT
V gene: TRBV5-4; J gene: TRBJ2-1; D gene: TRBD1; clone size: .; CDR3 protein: CASSHRQGALYEQFF; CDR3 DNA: TGTGCCAGCAGCCATAGACAGGGGGCTCTCTATGAGCAGTTCTTC
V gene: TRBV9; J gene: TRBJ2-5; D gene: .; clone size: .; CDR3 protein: CASSVVNFGTQYF; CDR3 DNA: TGTGCCAGCAGCGTAGTTAACTTTGGGACCCAGTACTTC
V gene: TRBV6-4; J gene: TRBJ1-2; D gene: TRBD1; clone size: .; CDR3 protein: CASSDSFGTGYGYTF; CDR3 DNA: TGTGCCAGCAGTGACTCGTTCGGGACAGGCTATGGCTACACCTTC
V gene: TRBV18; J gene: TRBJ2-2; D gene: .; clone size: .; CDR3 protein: CASSTGTEVGELFF; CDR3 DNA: TGTGCCAGCTCAACCGGGACCGAAGTCGGGGAGCTGTTTTTT
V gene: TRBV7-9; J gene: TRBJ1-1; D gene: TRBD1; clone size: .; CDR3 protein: CASSLGTGGGHTEAFF; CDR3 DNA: TGTGCCAGCAGCCTCGGGACAGGGGGCGGACACACTGAAGCTTTCTTT
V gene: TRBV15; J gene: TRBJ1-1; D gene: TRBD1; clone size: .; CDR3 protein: CATSRGGQGNTEAFF; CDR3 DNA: TGTGCCACCAGCAGAGGGGGACAGGGGAACACTGAAGCTTTCTTT
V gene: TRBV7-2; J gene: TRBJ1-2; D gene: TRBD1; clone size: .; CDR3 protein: CASSLVSGQGYTF; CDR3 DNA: TGTGCCAGCAGCTTAGTTTCGGGACAGGGCTACACCTTC
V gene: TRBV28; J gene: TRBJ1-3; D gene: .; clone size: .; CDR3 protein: CASSLTGNTIYF; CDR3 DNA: TGTGCCAGCAGTTTGACTGGAAACACCATATATTTT
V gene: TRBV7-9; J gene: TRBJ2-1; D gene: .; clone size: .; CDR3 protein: CASSLGDASMFF; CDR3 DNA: TGTGCCAGCAGCCTTGGGGATGCCAGCATGTTCTTC
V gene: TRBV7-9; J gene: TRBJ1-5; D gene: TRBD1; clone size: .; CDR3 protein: CASSSGTGVQPQHF; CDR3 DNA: TGTGCCAGCAGCTCCGGGACAGGGGTCCAGCCCCAGCATTTT
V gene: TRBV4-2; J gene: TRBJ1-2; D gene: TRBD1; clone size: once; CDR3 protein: CASSHTGQGYVGGYTF; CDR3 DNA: TGTGCCAGCAGCCATACGGGACAGGGGTATGTAGGTGGCTACACCTTC
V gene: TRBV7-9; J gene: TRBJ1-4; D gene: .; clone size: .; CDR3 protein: CASGSPEAVKKLFF; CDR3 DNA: TGTGCCAGCGGCTCTCCTGAGGCGGTGAAGAAACTGTTTTTT
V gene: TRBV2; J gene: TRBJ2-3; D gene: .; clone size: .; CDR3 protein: CASSDRDGRRTQYF; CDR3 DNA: TGTGCCAGCAGTGACCGGGACGGAAGGAGGACGCAGTATTTT
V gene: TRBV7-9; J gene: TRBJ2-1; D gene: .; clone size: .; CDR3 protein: CASSSSGTLNEQFF; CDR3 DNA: TGTGCCAGCAGCTCCTCCGGGACCTTAAATGAGCAGTTCTTC
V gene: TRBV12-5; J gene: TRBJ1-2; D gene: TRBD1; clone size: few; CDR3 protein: CASRAGTGVGYTF; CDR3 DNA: TGTGCTAGTCGAGCCGGGACAGGGGTTGGCTACACCTTC
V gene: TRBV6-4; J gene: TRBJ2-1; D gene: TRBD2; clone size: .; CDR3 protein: CASSVAGGAVDEQFF; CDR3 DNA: TGTGCCAGCAGTGTAGCGGGGGGGGCTGTGGATGAGCAGTTCTTC
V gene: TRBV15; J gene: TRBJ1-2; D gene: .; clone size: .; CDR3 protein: CATSPGVDRFYGYTF; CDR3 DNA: TGTGCCACCAGCCCAGGGGTGGACAGATTTTATGGCTACACCTTC
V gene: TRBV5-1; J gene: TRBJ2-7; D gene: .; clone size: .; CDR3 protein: CASSPTGRGLYEQYF; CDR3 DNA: TGCGCCAGCAGCCCTACGGGACGGGGACTCTACGAGCAGTACTTC
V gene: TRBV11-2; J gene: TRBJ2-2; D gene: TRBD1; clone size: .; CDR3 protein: CASSSWGTGAGELFF; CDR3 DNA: TGTGCCAGCAGCTCGTGGGGGACAGGGGCCGGGGAGCTGTTTTTT
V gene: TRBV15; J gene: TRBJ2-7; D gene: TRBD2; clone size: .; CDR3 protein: CATSGITSGAAYEQYF; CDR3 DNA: TGTGCCACCAGCGGTATCACTAGCGGGGCTGCCTACGAGCAGTACTTC
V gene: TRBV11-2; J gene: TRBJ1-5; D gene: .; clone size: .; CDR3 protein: CASSLISVGTPLNQPQHF; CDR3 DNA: TGTGCCAGCAGCTTAATTTCTGTGGGGACACCGTTAAATCAGCCCCAGCATTTT
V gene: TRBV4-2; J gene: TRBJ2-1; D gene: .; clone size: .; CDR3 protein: CASSQDRGGASYNEQFF; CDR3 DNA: TGTGCCAGCAGCCAAGATCGTGGGGGGGCCTCCTACAATGAGCAGTTCTTC
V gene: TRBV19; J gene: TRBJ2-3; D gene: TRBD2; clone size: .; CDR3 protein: CASSRLAGVIDTQYF; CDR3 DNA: TGTGCCAGTAGTCGACTAGCGGGGGTTATAGATACGCAGTATTTT
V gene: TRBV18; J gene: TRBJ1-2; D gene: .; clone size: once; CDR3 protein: CASSPGPLANYGYTF; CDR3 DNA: TGTGCCAGCTCACCGGGACCTCTAGCTAACTATGGCTACACCTTC
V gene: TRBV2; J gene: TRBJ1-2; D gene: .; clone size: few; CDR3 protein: CASAGTLYGYTF; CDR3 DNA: TGTGCCAGCGCTGGGACCCTCTATGGCTACACCTTC
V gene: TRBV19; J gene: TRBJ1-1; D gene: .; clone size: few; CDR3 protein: CASSIRVGLEAFF; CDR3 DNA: TGTGCCAGTAGTATACGGGTGGGCCTTGAAGCTTTCTTT
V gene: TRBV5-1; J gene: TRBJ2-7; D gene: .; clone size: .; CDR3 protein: CASSFERSDEQYF; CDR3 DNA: TGCGCCAGCAGCTTTGAACGCTCCGACGAGCAGTACTTC